This note documents a single T cell receptor (beta chain) sequence. No cognate antigen has been identified for it. Base qualities are missing; no much larger clone stands one base away. The data were taken from a study of vaccination and CD4 T cells after COVID-19 (dated by TCRdb to 2021 to 2024). Describing the broader study: Convalescent patients had a positive SARS-CoV-2 result on nasal swab PCR, and of these patients, fewer than ten had mild disease and one had severe disease. The cultures were stimulated with overlapping spike peptide pools from SARS-CoV-2 and from the common cold coronaviruses HCoV-NL63, HCoV-OC43 and HCoV-229E. In roughly 10 COVID-19 convalescent patients and several infection-naive healthy vaccine recipients, the spike-specific CD4+ TCR repertoire before mRNA vaccination was compared with the repertoire after mRNA vaccination. In control cultures, a CEFX viral epitope pool was used as positive control, an HIV-1 Nef peptide pool was used as negative control, or no peptide was added. Two doses of either the Pfizer-BioNTech BNT162b2 vaccine (n=8) or the Moderna mRNA-1273 vaccine (n=2) were administered to participants. The convalescent cohort included six males and four females, with two Hispanic individuals, seven Caucasians, two Asians and one multiracial person. Post-vaccine blood samples were taken a median of around 77 days after the second vaccine dose, with a range of about 12 to 250 days. Post-COVID blood samples were collected from convalescent patients a median of approximately 100 days after diagnosis, with a range of roughly 30 to 170 days.

Overall results and qualifications from the work: In convalescent patients, nearly all vaccine-specific clones (304 of 307) were found to be mono-reactive for SARS-CoV-2 spike rather than cross-reactive with common cold coronaviruses. In convalescent patients, a median roughly 85% of post-vaccine SARS-CoV-2-reactive clones were detected only after vaccination, suggesting vaccine-specific priming. The number of convalescent patients in the study was relatively small, and the study did not examine early timepoints following natural infection. Although the median number of SARS-CoV-2-reactive clonotypes went up from around 20 after infection to 38 after vaccination, the increase was not significant.

What the treatment or condition label conveys for this sample: roughly ten-day PBMC culture with coronavirus spike peptide pools or control peptides (ViraFEST assay). To expand antigen-specific T cells with peptide pools and then pick out the expanded clonotypes through TCR sequencing, the study relied on the ViraFEST assay. The convalescent patients' positive SARS-CoV-2 PCR tests were from March to December 2020, which was before the Alpha, Beta and Delta variants emerged in the United States. Over 1.5 million PBMCs per well were cultured in IMDM with roughly 5% human AB serum and 9 to 10 IU/ml IL-2, plus 10 ug/ml peptide pools. Half of the culture medium was replaced with fresh IL-2-containing medium on days 3 and 7. After 10 days of culture, CD4+ T cells were isolated by negative selection using the EasySep CD4+ T cell isolation kit. Ficoll-Paque Plus gradient centrifugation was used to isolate PBMCs from whole blood, and the isolated PBMCs were then either used fresh or cryopreserved at -140C. Triplicate wells were generally used for each culture condition.

The library came from PCR. DNA from cultured CD4+ T cells was subjected to TCR sequencing with the Oncomine TCR Beta short-read assay at the Johns Hopkins FTIC core. The QIAamp micro DNA kit was used to extract genomic DNA from the cultured CD4+ T cells. Oncomine TCR Beta libraries from cultured CD4+ T cells were pooled using unique dual indexes and sequenced on an Illumina iSeq 100. As for the authors' bioinformatics: Non-productive sequences were filtered out, and CDR3s that did not start with C, did not end with F or W, or were shorter than 7 amino acids were discarded. The MANAFEST web application identified antigen-specific clonotypes by comparing peptide-stimulated wells against reference wells and other culture wells. To be called positive, a clone needed an FDR below 0.05, an odds ratio above 5, and a productive frequency above 0.1% in at least two of three replicate wells. A clonotype was classed as cross-reactive if the clonotype showed significant expansion both in SARS-CoV-2 spike wells and in at least one common cold coronavirus spike condition. Using R version 3.6.1, CDR3 homology was evaluated through Levenshtein distances (stringdist) along with unrooted phylogenetic trees (ape). Clones were called with MiXCR by TCRdb after fastp trimmed the public reads at Q25, and only in-frame beta chains were retained. Rows merge per CDR3 protein into single entries with the most common DNA and genes. TCRdb, not the authors, supplied the V and J calls. The sample profile shows about 1,500 distinct CDR3 sequences; about three quarters of them were found once. The top ten hold 45% to 50% of the sample.

This TCR was recovered from a human donor who had recovered from COVID-19. The specimen comprised CD4+ T cells from blood, cultured in vitro, sampled after SARS-CoV-2 vaccination.

The bases read TGTGCCAGCAGTTCGCAGGGAATCTACGAGCAGTACTTC. Its protein product is CASSSQGIYEQYF. Here the chain combines TRBV12-3 or TRBV12-4 and TRBJ2-7, and perhaps TRBD1 as D gene, on 5 matching bases. Measured from the cysteine to the phenylalanine, the CDR3 is 13 residues long. CDR3 DNA only is kept here, 39 bases in frame from base 1. The junction shows trimming of 4 bases on V and 3 bases on J, plus 10 bases between the germline ends.